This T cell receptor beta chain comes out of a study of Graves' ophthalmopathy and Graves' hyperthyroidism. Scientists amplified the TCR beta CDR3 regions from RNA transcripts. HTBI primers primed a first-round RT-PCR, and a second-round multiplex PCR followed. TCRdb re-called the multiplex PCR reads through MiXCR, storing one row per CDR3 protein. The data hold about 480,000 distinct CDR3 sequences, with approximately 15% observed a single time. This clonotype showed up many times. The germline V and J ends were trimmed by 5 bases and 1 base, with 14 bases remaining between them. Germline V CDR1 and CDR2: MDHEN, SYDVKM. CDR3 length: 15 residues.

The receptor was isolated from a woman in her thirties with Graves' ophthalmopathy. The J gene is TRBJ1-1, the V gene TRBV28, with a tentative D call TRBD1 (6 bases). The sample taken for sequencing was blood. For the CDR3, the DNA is TGTGCCAGCAGTCCCAACCGGGACACGAACACTGAAGCTTTCTTT. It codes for CASSPNRDTNTEAFF.